This entry concerns a single TCR beta chain. This receptor's antigen is unknown. Qualities for individual bases were not recorded, and no much larger clone is one base off. Libraries came from multiplex PCR. Data came from an Illumina HiSeq 4000. iRepertoire HTBI primers and Arm-PCR amplification of CDR3 regions were used to construct TCR beta libraries. Before sequencing, the PCR products underwent gel purification. On the study's bioinformatics: Gene usage analysis of CDR3 amino acid clonotypes used the 62 TRBV and fewer than 15 TRBJ segments found across samples. COPE and FqMerger were used to merge filtered high-quality paired reads into contigs. BLAST was used to align contigs to IMGT TRBV, TRBD and TRBJ reference genes, with CDR3 defined following IMGT. Highly expanded clones were defined as clonotypes with a frequency above 0.1%. Shannon entropy served as the measure of repertoire diversity, while the Gini coefficient captured V-J evenness. Public clonotypes were defined as clonotypes shared by more than one individual. TCRdb handled the public reads itself, with Q25 trimming in fastp and clone calling in MiXCR, and kept productive beta chains. Rows merge per CDR3 protein into single entries with the most common DNA and genes. The V and J calls and clone size are TCRdb's, not the authors'. Here the sample has roughly 410,000 distinct CDR3 sequences; over 12% occur a single time. About 8.2% of the sample rests with the top ten.

This entry comes from a study of regulatory T cells in long-lasting Graves disease (dated by TCRdb to the early 2020s). A note on the overall study: Newly diagnosed Graves' disease patients had taken antithyroid drugs for less than 3 months. Patients with persistent Graves' disease were compared with patients with newly diagnosed Graves' disease using TCR sequencing and RNA sequencing of peripheral blood. The study was registered as a clinical trial and conducted in China. A total of about 33 samples were covered by TCR sequencing, comprising some 13 persistent and around 20 newly diagnosed Graves' disease patients.

Taken with the paper, the label for time point translates to: newly diagnosed GD, antithyroid drugs for less than 3 months. RNA was extracted from PBMCs in TRIzol for both TCR sequencing and RNA sequencing. The diagnosis of Graves' disease followed American Thyroid Association guidelines. Recruitment of patients was carried out at an endocrinology department in Xi'an, China. Each patient gave 9 to 10 milliliters of peripheral blood, collected in an EDTA anticoagulant tube. Ficoll Paque Plus density gradient separation was used to isolate PBMCs, and no further T cell sorting was done. An Agilent 2100 Bioanalyzer and agarose gel were used to check RNA quality, and a NanoDrop 2000 was used to measure RNA concentration. The paper's findings and limits, for the study overall: The small sample size was acknowledged by the authors as a limitation that may reduce accuracy. A larger number of public clonotypes was shared among persistent patients (about 2,700) than among newly diagnosed patients (roughly 980). The study examined only peripheral blood because the primary lesion, thyroid tissue, could not be accessed. Compared with newly diagnosed patients, persistent Graves' disease patients had lower TCR Shannon entropy and fewer highly expanded clones, which suggests clonal expansion. Sequencing and analysis were restricted to the TCR beta chain.

These data are also associated with another study on T cells in Graves' hyperthyroidism and ophthalmopathy. The second source states: Stable Graves' hyperthyroidism was defined as no progression to ophthalmopathy during 18 months of follow-up. The hyperthyroidism patients were between 18 and 65 years old and newly diagnosed, with a disease duration of less than 2 months. Patients with uncontrolled infections, other autoimmune diseases, pregnancy or lactation were excluded. Diagnoses were established on the basis of clinical symptoms, serum thyroxine and TRAb, thyroid ultrasound, and orbital computed tomography. The first round of RT-PCR for the TCR CDR3 was performed with the HTBI primer set and the Qiagen OneStep RT-PCR kit. Most expanded thyroid clonotypes (frequency above 0.001) were also found in blood, which suggests that blood repertoires may mirror thyroid immune responses. A 13 V-J signature model separated ophthalmopathy from stable hyperthyroidism, with 87.88% sensitivity and 81% to 82% specificity in cross-validation and 80%/75% in testing. In validation, progression to ophthalmopathy was predicted by the model with 55% to 71% sensitivity and roughly 76% specificity, a median of about 6.4 months before onset. To identify distinguishing TCR V-J signatures, a discovery cohort of around 98 patients was used, comprising roughly 45 with Graves' ophthalmopathy and about 59 with stable Graves' hyperthyroidism. Prospective prediction of ophthalmopathy was tested in an independent validation cohort of approximately 19 hyperthyroidism patients and around 16 patients who later progressed to ophthalmopathy. The roughly 90 discovery patients were divided at random into training and test sets in a 7:3 ratio. The study also compared thyroid tissue and blood T-cell repertoires from roughly six Graves' hyperthyroidism patients. After sampling, hyperthyroidism patients received methimazole starting at 30 mg daily, and ophthalmopathy patients received high-dose intravenous methylprednisolone. Libraries were constructed in a second round of multiplex PCR, after which size selection and purification were performed. Libraries were sequenced paired-end with 100 bp reads on an Illumina HiSeq2000. Raw data were processed with SOAPnuke, discarding reads with adapters, uncalled bases, mean Phred below 15, or no exact constant-primer or identifier match. COPE v1.2.5 was used to merge high-quality paired reads, and clonotypes were defined as unique nucleotide sequences. MiTCR v1.1 was used to align clonotypes to the IMGT TRBV, TRBD and TRBJ reference segments. The analysis was restricted to V-J combinations with a frequency above 0.0001, which together covered over 99% of the repertoires. A TCS score was defined as the ratio of F50 (clonal expansion) to E x V (chaos), with BLOSUM62-based TCRdist applied between CDR3 peptides within each V-J. Welch's t-statistics and random forest reduced around 520 V-J features to roughly 13, which were used in a naive Bayes classifier (R e1071). No statistical method was used to set the sample size in advance, and investigators knew the group allocation. The paper describes TCR Vbeta CDR3 sequencing of around 130 peripheral blood samples, made up of 40 to 45 ophthalmopathy patients, over 70 hyperthyroidism patients and 17 progressor patients.

The sample in question was peripheral blood mononuclear cells (PBMCs), obtained at new diagnosis, from a patient treated with antithyroid drugs. The sequence came from a woman aged 40 to 50 with Graves disease. Donor details come from another sample of the same person, matched by shared clones.

The CDR3 in this case is CASSQAAPGSEAFF. The nucleotides are TGCGCCAGCAGCCAAGCCGCCCCAGGCTCTGAAGCTTTCTTT. The chain is assembled from TRBV4-1 and TRBJ1-1; the D gene remains uncertain. From the germline V gene, CDR1 is MGHRA and CDR2 is YSYEKL. The junction carries 12 bases between V and J, which are trimmed by 1 base and 6 bases respectively. The CDR3 runs 14 residues from the cysteine to the phenylalanine. Only the CDR3 portion is preserved as DNA: 42 bases, with reading frame beginning at the first base.